Below are 12 T cell receptor beta chains sequenced from a single sample in a study of graft-versus-host responses after intestinal transplantation. No cognate antigen is known for these TCRs. The repertoire was sequenced with immunoSEQ multiplex PCR; TCRdb's copy has only in-frame clones and lacks some. The top ten hold roughly 0.53% of the sample, which has more than 65,000 clones, just under 95% seen once. This material consisted of unstimulated CD8+ T cells sorted from spleen or lymph node cells, taken before intestinal transplant. These TCRs come from a human donor who received an intestinal transplant.

The chain recombines TRBV5-1 with TRBJ2-2; 7 bases align to TRBD2. The germline V gene encodes CDR1 SGHRS and CDR2 YFSETQ. The CDR3 covers 15 residues. The junction had 4 bases not matched to a gene; V was cut back by 1 base and J by 4 bases. CDR3 nucleotides: TGCGCCAGCAGCTTGTGGGAGGGAGGCACCGGGGAGCTGTTTTTT. It translates to CASSLWEGGTGELFF. The whole variable domain, remainder taken from reference TRBV5-1 and TRBJ2-2, is KAGVTQTPRYLIKTRGQQVTLSCSPISGHRSVSWYQQTPGQGLQFLFEYFSETQRNKGNFPGRFSGRQFSNSRSEMNVSTLELGDSALYLCASSLWEGGTGELFFGEGSRLTVL.

The chain employs TRBV19 and TRBJ2-1, with TRBD2 as a possible D gene (6 bases). V gave up 3 bases and J gave up 4 bases, with 22 bases separating them. This CDR3 contains 18 residues. Germline lookup yields CDR1 LNHDA and CDR2 SQIVND (reference sequence). CDR3 bases: TGTGCCAGTAGTATCTTCGGGGGAGTGTTTGGCGTTTACAATGAGCAGTTCTTC. Its protein product is CASSIFGGVFGVYNEQFF.

The chain has TRBV7-6 and TRBJ2-1; D is perhaps TRBD1 (5 bases). The V end lost 6 bases, the J end lost 0 bases, and 12 bases lay between the germline ends. CDR3 length: 15 residues. Germline CDR1 is SGHVS and CDR2 is FNYEAQ. CDR3 amino acids: CASRSAGASYNEQFF. In DNA, the CDR3 is TGTGCCAGCAGGTCTGCTGGGGCCTCCTACAATGAGCAGTTCTTC.

This chain connects TRBV27 to TRBJ2-1; TRBD2 matches 9 bases. V lost 6 bases, J lost 2 bases, and 8 bases stayed unmatched. Germline V gene lookup returns CDR1 MNHEY and CDR2 SMNVEV (reference sequence). The CDR3 totals 16 residues. Here the CDR3 reads CASSSASGKPYNEQFF. CDR3 coding DNA: TGTGCCAGCAGCTCCGCTAGCGGGAAGCCCTACAATGAGCAGTTCTTC.

V usage is TRBV4-1 and J usage is TRBJ1-5; possibly TRBD1 for D (5 bases). Trimming cost V 5 bases and J 5 bases, with 16 bases left between them. CDR1 is MGHRA, CDR2 YSYEKL, per germline. The CDR3 has 15 amino acids. The CDR3 protein is CASSSRDVSDQPQHF. The CDR3 DNA reads TGCGCCAGCAGCAGCCGGGACGTGTCGGATCAGCCCCAGCATTTT.

The rearrangement uses TRBV5-6 and TRBJ2-7; the D gene is possibly TRBD1 (6 bases). Deletions cut 1 base from V and 0 bases from J, with 11 bases between. The CDR3 has 15 amino acids. CDR1 SGHDT and CDR2 YYEEEE come from the germline V gene. The CDR3 protein is CASSLSDRSSYEQYF. CDR3 DNA sequence: TGTGCCAGCAGCTTGTCGGACAGAAGCTCCTACGAGCAGTACTTC.

This chain uses TRBV7-2 with TRBJ1-1; possibly TRBD1 for D (6 bases). Germline V lookup: CDR1 SGHTA, CDR2 FQGNSA. The CDR3 extends over 14 amino acids. The V end lost 7 bases, the J end lost 4 bases, and 16 bases lay between the germline ends. The CDR3 sequence: CASTSPGGFTEAFF. CDR3 nucleotide sequence: TGTGCCAGCACCTCACCTGGGGGCTTCACTGAAGCTTTCTTT.

V usage is TRBV25-1 and J usage is TRBJ2-7; D unresolved. This CDR3 contains 11 residues. Trimming removed 5 bases at V and 4 bases at J, with 6 bases between. Germline V gene data show CDR1 as MGHDK and CDR2 as SYGVNS. CDR3 in DNA: TGTGCCAGCAGTTCAGGTTACGAGCAGTACTTC. Protein sequence: CASSSGYEQYF.

Concerning this clone itself: Within the sample, other DNA sequences also encode this same CDR3. The V call is TRBV7-9, the J call TRBJ1-4; 9 bases are shared with TRBD1. This CDR3 region has 16 residues. Germline loops: CDR1 SEHNR, CDR2 FQNEAQ (reference sequence). V gave up 1 base and J gave up 7 bases; unmatched junction bases: 7. Here the CDR3 reads CASSLVAGTGSEKLFF. CDR3 nucleotides: TGTGCCAGCAGCTTAGTCGCCGGGACAGGGAGTGAAAAACTGTTTTTT. The whole variable domain, remainder taken from reference TRBV7-9 and TRBJ1-4, is DTGVSQNPRHKITKRGQNVTFRCDPISEHNRLYWYRQTLGQGPEFLTYFQNEAQLEKSRLLSDRFSAERPKGSFSTLEIQRTEQGDSAMYLCASSLVAGTGSEKLFFGSGTQLSVL.

The chain combines TRBV7-9 with TRBJ2-7, with D tentatively TRBD1 or TRBD2 (5 bases each). The CDR3 spans 19 residues. V lost 1 base, J lost 2 bases, and 24 bases lay in between. Germline V gene lookup returns CDR1 SEHNR and CDR2 FQNEAQ (reference sequence). CDR3 sequence: CASSLDGDGWEADPYEQYF. The CDR3 DNA follows: TGTGCCAGCAGCTTAGATGGGGACGGATGGGAAGCGGACCCCTACGAGCAGTACTTC. Drawing the rest from reference TRBV7-9 and TRBJ2-7, the complete variable domain is DTGVSQNPRHKITKRGQNVTFRCDPISEHNRLYWYRQTLGQGPEFLTYFQNEAQLEKSRLLSDRFSAERPKGSFSTLEIQRTEQGDSAMYLCASSLDGDGWEADPYEQYFGPGTRLTVT.

The chain has TRBV7-6 and TRBJ2-1; 11 positions match TRBD2. Germline lookup yields CDR1 SGHVS and CDR2 FNYEAQ. CDR3 length equals 13 residues. V lost 4 bases, J lost 7 bases, and 0 bases stayed unmatched. The CDR3: CASSWTSGNEQFF. The CDR3 region has the DNA TGTGCCAGCAGCTGGACTAGCGGGAATGAGCAGTTCTTC.

V usage is TRBV11-2 and J usage is TRBJ2-3; maybe TRBD2 (6 bases). The CDR3 loop spans 15 amino acids. CDR1 is SGHAT, CDR2 FQNNGV, per germline. V was trimmed by 2 bases and J by 2 bases, leaving 11 bases between them. As DNA, the CDR3 is TGTGCCAGCAGCTTAAATCCGGACTACACAGATACGCAGTATTTT. The encoded protein is CASSLNPDYTDTQYF.